This TCR beta chain was recovered during a study of Ad26.COV2.S vaccination and SARS-CoV-2 variants. Study-level background: The donor belonged to the COV1001 Ad26.COV2.S trial arm. General study findings and limits: Considerable breadth of spike-specific CD8+ and CD4+ T cell responses has reportedly been documented following vaccination.

Germline V gene data show CDR1 as LNHDA and CDR2 as SQIVND (reference sequence). V shed 3 bases and J shed 5 bases, with 4 bases lying between them. CDR3 length: 11 residues. The treatment: approximately 18 received Ad26.COV2.S at low or high dose, single or two shots; roughly five received placebo; per-sample allocation not given. Sampling took place 63 days after the first vaccine or placebo injection. TCRdb's copy holds only in-frame clones and misses some; the assay was immunoSEQ multiplex PCR. The sample lists fewer than 400,000 clones, about 88% occurring once. A note on this clone: Its antigen remains unidentified.

J is TRBJ2-5 and V is TRBV19; D uncertain. This clonotype was sampled from a person between 18 and 65 years old who received the Ad26.COV2.S COVID-19 vaccine or a placebo. The sample was peripheral blood, taken in a trial of Ad26.COV2.S vaccine versus placebo. CDR3 protein: CASSMSETQYF. CDR3 coding DNA: TGTGCCAGTAGTATGAGTGAGACCCAGTACTTC. Looking up the rest from reference TRBV19 and TRBJ2-5 gives the full variable domain: DGGITQSPKYLFRKEGQNVTLSCEQNLNHDAMYWYRQDPGQGLRLIYYSQIVNDFQKGDIAEGYSVSREKKESFPLTVTSAQKNPTAFYLCASSMSETQYFGPGTRLLVL.